These 21 T cell receptor beta chains came from one sample sequenced in a study of cytomegalovirus exposure and HLA in healthy donors. PCR involved 60 Vbeta and 13 Jbeta primers. The data were produced by immunoSEQ multiplex PCR, yet TCRdb's version contains in-frame clones alone and is incomplete. This table holds 90,000 to 100,000 clones, about 75% found once. Sequencing was carried out using PBMCs. These receptors came from a man in his forties in good health and CMV-seropositive.

V gene TRBV28 combines with J gene TRBJ2-1, with 10 bases aligning to TRBD1. V shed 3 bases and J 6 bases; nucleotides not matched to a gene: 5. CDR3 length: 15 residues. CDR1 and CDR2 from the germline V gene are MDHEN and SYDVKM. CDR3 sequence reads: CASSLERDRGNEQFF. The CDR3 DNA reads TGTGCCAGCAGTTTGGAGCGGGACAGGGGCAATGAGCAGTTCTTC.

This clone was seen once. CDR3: CASSAGLAAYEQYF. The DNA of the CDR3 is TGTGCCAGTAGTGCGGGACTAGCGGCCTACGAGCAGTACTTC. The chain joins TRBV19 to TRBJ2-7, with 11 bases fitting TRBD2. Germline values: CDR1 LNHDA, CDR2 SQIVND (reference sequence). V dropped 5 bases and J dropped 2; count of bases not matched to a gene: 2. This CDR3 region has 14 residues.

The chain has TRBV7-3 and TRBJ2-2, with a weak D call TRBD1 (5 bases). The CDR3 extends over 16 amino acids. Germline values: CDR1 SGHTA, CDR2 FQGTGA. Deletions cut 1 base from V and 4 bases from J, with 13 bases between. The CDR3 DNA follows: TGTGCCAGCAGCTTAAAGGCAGGGCTTCGCACCGGGGAGCTGTTTTTT. Translation gives CASSLKAGLRTGELFF.

This clone turned up a few times. This chain uses TRBV7-8 with TRBJ1-2; 9 bases match TRBD1. Germline V lookup: CDR1 SGHVS, CDR2 FQNEAQ. The CDR3 runs to 22 residues. J lost 4 bases, V lost 5 bases, and 29 bases had no gene match. CDR3 in amino acids: CASSPYRLTLHLGQGFSYGYTF. The CDR3 DNA is TGTGCCAGCAGCCCGTATCGGTTAACTTTGCATCTGGGACAGGGTTTTAGCTATGGCTACACCTTC.

J is TRBJ2-3 and V is TRBV6-4, with D possibly being TRBD2 (5 bases). Germline CDR1 MRHNA, CDR2 SNTAGT. Trimming cost V 3 bases and J 0 bases, with 7 bases left between them. This CDR3 contains 14 residues. In DNA, the CDR3 is TGTGCCAGCAGTGATGGAGGTAGCACAGATACGCAGTATTTT. Translated, it gives CASSDGGSTDTQYF.

The J gene is TRBJ2-3, the V gene TRBV11-2, with TRBD2 identical over 11 bases. This CDR3 has 18 amino acids. V dropped 5 bases and J dropped 5; count of bases not matched to a gene: 15. Germline loops: CDR1 SGHAT, CDR2 FQNNGV. CDR3 in amino acids: CASSRKPLSGGAIDTQYF. The DNA for the CDR3 is TGTGCCAGCAGCCGAAAGCCCCTTAGCGGGGGGGCCATAGATACGCAGTATTTT.

The chain carries TRBV15 and TRBJ1-2, with 9 bases identical to TRBD1. The CDR3 is 16 residues long. Germline-derived CDR1 and CDR2 are LNHNV and YYDKDF (reference sequence). After removal of 4 bases from V and 4 bases from J, the junction contained 10 bases not matched to a gene. The CDR3 protein is CATSKGQGALSYGYTF. In nucleotides, the CDR3 is TGTGCCACCAGCAAGGGACAGGGAGCTCTGTCCTATGGCTACACCTTC.

In this sample, this clone turned up once. V and J are TRBV4-1 and TRBJ1-3, with a possible D match to TRBD1 (5 bases). Trimming left V 0 bases short and J 0 bases short, with 12 bases between. The CDR3 is made up of 17 amino acids. The V gene's germline CDR1 is MGHRA and CDR2 YSYEKL. The DNA for the CDR3 is TGCGCCAGCAGCCAAGATCTTACAGGCCCCTCTGGAAACACCATATATTTT. Amino acid sequence: CASSQDLTGPSGNTIYF.

V gene TRBV5-4 combines with J gene TRBJ2-5; 9 nucleotides line up with TRBD2. The ends lost 0 bases at V and 2 bases at J; junction bases unmatched: 11. CDR1 SGHNT and CDR2 YYREEE come from the germline V gene (reference sequence). The CDR3 covers 18 residues. The CDR3, as DNA: TGTGCCAGCAGCTTGGGGGGTCCAGCGGGGGGTCTTCAAGAGACCCAGTACTTC. Its translation: CASSLGGPAGGLQETQYF.

The chain is built from TRBV28 and TRBJ1-5; a weak D match, TRBD1 (5 bases). Trimming pared 5 bases from V and 0 bases from J, leaving 14 bases between. The CDR3 covers 16 residues. Per the germline V gene, CDR1 is MDHEN and CDR2 is SYDVKM. The CDR3 spells CASSTILTDSNQPQHF. The CDR3 DNA reads as TGTGCCAGCAGTACAATCCTGACAGATAGCAATCAGCCCCAGCATTTT.

The V call is TRBV4-1, the J call TRBJ2-7, with 9 bases fitting TRBD2. Germline V gene sequence: CDR1 MGHRA, CDR2 YSYEKL. After removal of 2 bases from V and 0 bases from J, the junction contained 2 bases not matched to a gene. The length of the CDR3 is 15 residues. CDR3 sequence reads: CASSQRTSASYEQYF. CDR3 coding DNA: TGCGCCAGCAGCCAAAGGACTAGCGCCTCCTACGAGCAGTACTTC.

The rearrangement uses TRBV18 and TRBJ2-1, with TRBD2 identical over 11 bases. V lost 1 base and J lost 3; bases outside the gene matches: 8. The V gene's germline CDR1 is KGHSH and CDR2 LQKENI. The CDR3 totals 18 residues. The CDR3: CASSPLIMTSGNYNEQFF. In nucleotides, the CDR3 is TGTGCCAGCTCACCACTCATCATGACTAGCGGGAACTACAATGAGCAGTTCTTC.

DNA of the CDR3: TGTGCCAGCTCACGGAACTCACAGGGCTACGAGCAGTACTTC. It translates to CASSRNSQGYEQYF. This chain links TRBV18 with TRBJ2-7; tentatively, D is TRBD1 (6 bases). The CDR3 is 14 residues long. V lost 4 bases and J lost 3, with 13 bases in between. Looked up from germline, CDR1 is KGHSH and CDR2 is LQKENI.

The chain carries TRBV28 and TRBJ2-2; TRBD1 is a possible D gene (6 bases). The length of the CDR3 is 13 residues. CDR1 MDHEN and CDR2 SYDVKM come from the germline V gene. V lost 3 bases and J 6 bases, leaving 8 bases between the germline ends. CDR3 DNA sequence: TGTGCCAGCAGTTTGGACAGAGCCGGGGAGCTGTTTTTT. Its protein is CASSLDRAGELFF.

In its sample, this clone was seen a few times. This chain connects TRBV19 to TRBJ2-5, with a weak D call TRBD1 (6 bases). The CDR3 contains 16 residues. CDR1 is LNHDA and CDR2 is SQIVND in the germline V gene (reference sequence). Trimming took 4 bases from V and 5 from J, leaving 20 bases between them. The CDR3 spells CASSTLRGDGRETQYF. Here the CDR3 DNA reads TGTGCCAGTAGTACTCTCAGGGGCGACGGGCGGGAGACCCAGTACTTC.

The V gene is TRBV19, the J gene TRBJ2-5; D perhaps matches TRBD2 (5 bases). This CDR3 has 13 amino acids. Per the germline V gene, CDR1 is LNHDA and CDR2 is SQIVND (reference sequence). Trimming stripped 5 bases from V and 4 bases from J, with 11 bases between. This CDR3 reads CASSPPGRETQYF. CDR3 coding DNA: TGTGCCAGTAGTCCCCCGGGGAGAGAGACCCAGTACTTC.

In its sample, this clone was seen a few times. Different DNA sequences within this sample yield the same CDR3. The V gene is TRBV29-1, the J gene TRBJ2-3; 9 bases agree with TRBD1. CDR1 is SQVTM, CDR2 ANQGSEA, per germline. With V trimmed by 4 bases and J by 5 bases, 1 base remained unmatched. The CDR3 loop spans 12 amino acids. As DNA, the CDR3 is TGCAGCGTTGGACAGGGGGGAGATACGCAGTATTTT. This translates into CSVGQGGDTQYF.

Worth noting for this clone: A read error may account for a junction end that differs from germline. The chain employs TRBV2 and TRBJ2-2, with 9 bases aligning to TRBD1. The CDR3 has 15 amino acids. Germline values: CDR1 SNHLY, CDR2 FYNNEI. The CDR3 sequence: CASSGGQGNTGGLFF. For the CDR3, the DNA is TGTGCCAGCAGTGGGGGACAGGGAAACACCGGGGGGCTGTTTTTT.

This clone was seen a handful of times. The chain uses TRBV6-1 and TRBJ2-7; TRBD2 aligns across 7 bases. The J segment lost 0 bases and the V segment lost 5 bases, leaving 4 bases of the junction unmatched. CDR1 and CDR2 from the germline V gene are MNHNS and SASEGT. This CDR3 has 14 amino acids. CDR3: CASSWSGDSYEQYF. The CDR3 DNA is TGTGCCAGCAGTTGGAGCGGGGACTCCTACGAGCAGTACTTC.

The gene calls are TRBV6-1 and TRBJ1-2; 9 bases are shared with TRBD1. V lost 1 base and J lost 7; bases outside the gene matches: 4. CDR3 length equals 14 residues. Germline CDR1 MNHNS, CDR2 SASEGT. In nucleotides, the CDR3 is TGTGCCAGCAGTGAAGGTGGGACAGGGATTGGCTACACCTTC. Its protein product is CASSEGGTGIGYTF.

A single count supports this clone. J is TRBJ1-1 and V is TRBV14; 7 nucleotides agree with TRBD1. The ends lost 0 bases at V and 3 bases at J; junction bases unmatched: 13. Germline loops: CDR1 SGHDN, CDR2 FVKESK. This CDR3 region has 18 residues. The CDR3 region is CASSQDRPGGHEDTEAFF. DNA of the CDR3: TGTGCCAGCAGCCAAGACCGTCCAGGGGGGCATGAGGACACTGAAGCTTTCTTT.